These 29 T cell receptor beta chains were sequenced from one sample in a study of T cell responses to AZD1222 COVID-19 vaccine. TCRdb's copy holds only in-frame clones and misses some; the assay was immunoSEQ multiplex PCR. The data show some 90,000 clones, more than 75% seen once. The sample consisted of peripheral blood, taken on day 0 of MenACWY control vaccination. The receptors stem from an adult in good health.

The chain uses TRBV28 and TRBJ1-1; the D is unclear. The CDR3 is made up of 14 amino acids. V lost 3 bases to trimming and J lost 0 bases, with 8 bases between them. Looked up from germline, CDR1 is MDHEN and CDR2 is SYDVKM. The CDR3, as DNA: TGTGCCAGCAGTTTGGTAAACATGAACACTGAAGCTTTCTTT. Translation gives CASSLVNMNTEAFF.

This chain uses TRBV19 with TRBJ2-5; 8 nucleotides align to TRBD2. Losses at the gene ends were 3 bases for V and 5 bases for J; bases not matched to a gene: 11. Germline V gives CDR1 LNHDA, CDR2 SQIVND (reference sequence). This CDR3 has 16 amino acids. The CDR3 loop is CASSIIAGSGVETQYF. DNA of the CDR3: TGTGCCAGTAGTATCATAGCGGGATCGGGAGTTGAGACCCAGTACTTC. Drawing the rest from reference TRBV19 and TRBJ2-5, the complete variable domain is DGGITQSPKYLFRKEGQNVTLSCEQNLNHDAMYWYRQDPGQGLRLIYYSQIVNDFQKGDIAEGYSVSREKKESFPLTVTSAQKNPTAFYLCASSIIAGSGVETQYFGPGTRLLVL.

CDR3 protein: CASSPQRTSSYEQYF. The CDR3, as DNA: TGTGCCAGCTCACCACAGAGGACATCAAGCTACGAGCAGTACTTC. V is TRBV18 and J is TRBJ2-7, with a weak D call TRBD1 (5 bases). This CDR3 has 15 residues. Trimming took off 1 base at V and 3 bases at J, with 13 bases between the two ends. Germline CDR1 is KGHSH and CDR2 is LQKENI.

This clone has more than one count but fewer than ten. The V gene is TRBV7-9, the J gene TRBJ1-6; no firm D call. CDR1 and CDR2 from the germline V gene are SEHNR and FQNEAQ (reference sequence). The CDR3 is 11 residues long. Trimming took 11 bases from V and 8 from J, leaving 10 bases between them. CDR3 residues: CALGPDSPLHF. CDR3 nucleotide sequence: TGTGCCTTAGGTCCGGATTCACCCCTCCACTTT.

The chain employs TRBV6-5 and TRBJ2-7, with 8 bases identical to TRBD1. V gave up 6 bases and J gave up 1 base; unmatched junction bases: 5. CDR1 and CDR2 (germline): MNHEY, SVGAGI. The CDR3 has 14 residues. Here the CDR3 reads CASRGQALSYEQYF. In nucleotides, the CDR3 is TGTGCCAGCAGGGGACAGGCGCTTTCCTACGAGCAGTACTTC.

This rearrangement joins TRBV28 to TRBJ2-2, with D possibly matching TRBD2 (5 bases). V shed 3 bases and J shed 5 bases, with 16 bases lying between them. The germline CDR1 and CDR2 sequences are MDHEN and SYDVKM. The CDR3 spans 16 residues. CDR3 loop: CASSFSLGVPTGELFF. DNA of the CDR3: TGTGCCAGCAGTTTCAGCCTCGGGGTTCCTACCGGGGAGCTGTTTTTT. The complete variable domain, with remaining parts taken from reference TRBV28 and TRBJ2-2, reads DVKVTQSSRYLVKRTGEKVFLECVQDMDHENMFWYRQDPGLGLRLIYFSYDVKMKEKGDIPEGYSVSREKKERFSLILESASTNQTSMYLCASSFSLGVPTGELFFGEGSRLTVL.

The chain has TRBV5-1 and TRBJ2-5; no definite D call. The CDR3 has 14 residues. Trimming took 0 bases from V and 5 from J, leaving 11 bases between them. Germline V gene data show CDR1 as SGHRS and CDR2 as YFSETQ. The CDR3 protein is CASSLGRVLETQYF. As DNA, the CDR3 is TGCGCCAGCAGCTTGGGACGGGTACTGGAGACCCAGTACTTC.

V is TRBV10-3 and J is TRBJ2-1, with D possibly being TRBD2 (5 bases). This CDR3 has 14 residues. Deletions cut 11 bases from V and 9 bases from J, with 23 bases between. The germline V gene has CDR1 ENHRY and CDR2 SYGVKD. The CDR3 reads CASTGVTMGREQFF. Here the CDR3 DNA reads TGTGCCTCCACCGGGGTCACGATGGGCCGTGAGCAGTTCTTC.

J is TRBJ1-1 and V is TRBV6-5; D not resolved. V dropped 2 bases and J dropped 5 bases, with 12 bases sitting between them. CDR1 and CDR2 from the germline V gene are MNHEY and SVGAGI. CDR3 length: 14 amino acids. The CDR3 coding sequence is TGTGCCAGCAGTTACGCGAAAGGGAGAACTGAAGCTTTCTTT. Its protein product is CASSYAKGRTEAFF.

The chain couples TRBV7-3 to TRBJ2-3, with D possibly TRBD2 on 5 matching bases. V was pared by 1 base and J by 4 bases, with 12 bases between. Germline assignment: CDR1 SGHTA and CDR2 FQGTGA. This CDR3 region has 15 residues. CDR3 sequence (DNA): TGTGCCAGCAGCTTAAATGGAGGAACTGCAGATACGCAGTATTTT. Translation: CASSLNGGTADTQYF.

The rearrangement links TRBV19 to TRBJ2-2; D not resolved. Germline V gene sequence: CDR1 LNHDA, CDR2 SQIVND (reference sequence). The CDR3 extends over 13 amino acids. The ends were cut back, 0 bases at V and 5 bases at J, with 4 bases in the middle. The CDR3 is CASSIDGTGELFF. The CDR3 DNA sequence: TGTGCCAGTAGTATAGATGGGACCGGGGAGCTGTTTTTT.

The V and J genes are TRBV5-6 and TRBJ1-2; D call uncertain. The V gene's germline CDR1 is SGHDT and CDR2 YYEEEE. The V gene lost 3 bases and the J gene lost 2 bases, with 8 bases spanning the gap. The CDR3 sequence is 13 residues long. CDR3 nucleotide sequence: TGTGCCAGCAGCTCCACAGCAAACTATGGCTACACCTTC. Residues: CASSSTANYGYTF.

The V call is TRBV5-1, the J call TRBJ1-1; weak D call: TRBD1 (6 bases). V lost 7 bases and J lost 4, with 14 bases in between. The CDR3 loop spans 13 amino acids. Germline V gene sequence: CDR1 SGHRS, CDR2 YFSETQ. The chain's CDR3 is CASALQGTTEAFF. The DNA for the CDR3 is TGCGCCAGCGCCCTACAGGGCACCACTGAAGCTTTCTTT.

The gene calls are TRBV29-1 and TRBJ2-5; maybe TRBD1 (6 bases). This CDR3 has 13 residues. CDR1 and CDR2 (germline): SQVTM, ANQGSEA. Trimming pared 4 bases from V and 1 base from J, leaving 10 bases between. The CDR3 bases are TGCAGCGTTGCCAGGGGCACCCAAGAGACCCAGTACTTC. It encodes CSVARGTQETQYF.

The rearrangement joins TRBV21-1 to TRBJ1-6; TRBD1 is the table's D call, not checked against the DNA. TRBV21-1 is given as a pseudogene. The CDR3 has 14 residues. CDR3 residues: CASSKPGSNSPLHF. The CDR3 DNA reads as TGTGCCAGCAGCAAGCCAGGGTCTAATTCACCCCTCCACTTT.

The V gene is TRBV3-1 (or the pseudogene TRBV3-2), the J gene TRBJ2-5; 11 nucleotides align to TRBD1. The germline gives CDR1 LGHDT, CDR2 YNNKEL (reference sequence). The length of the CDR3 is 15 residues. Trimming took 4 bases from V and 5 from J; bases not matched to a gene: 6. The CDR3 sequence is CASSPWTGGSETQYF. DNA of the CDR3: TGTGCCAGCAGCCCTTGGACAGGGGGCAGTGAGACCCAGTACTTC.

For the CDR3, the DNA is TGTGCCAGCTCACCAGGGTTTCCGAACACCGGGGAGCTGTTTTTT. Translation gives CASSPGFPNTGELFF. The rearrangement uses TRBV18 and TRBJ2-2; D is undetermined. CDR1 is KGHSH and CDR2 is LQKENI in the germline V gene. This CDR3 has 15 residues. V lost 2 bases to trimming and J lost 0 bases, with 7 bases between them.

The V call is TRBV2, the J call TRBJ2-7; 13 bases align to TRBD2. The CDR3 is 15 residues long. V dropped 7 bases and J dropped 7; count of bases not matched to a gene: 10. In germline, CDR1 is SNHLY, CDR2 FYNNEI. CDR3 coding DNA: TGTGCCAGCAAGCCGGGACTAGCGGGGTCCTTTGAGCAGTACTTC. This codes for CASKPGLAGSFEQYF.

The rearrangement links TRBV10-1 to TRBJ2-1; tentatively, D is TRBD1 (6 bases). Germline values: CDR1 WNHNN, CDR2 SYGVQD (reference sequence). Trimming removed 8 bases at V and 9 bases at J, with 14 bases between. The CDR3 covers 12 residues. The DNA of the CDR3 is TGCGCCAGCGGCAGGGGCGCAGCTGAGCAGTTCTTC. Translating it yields CASGRGAAEQFF.

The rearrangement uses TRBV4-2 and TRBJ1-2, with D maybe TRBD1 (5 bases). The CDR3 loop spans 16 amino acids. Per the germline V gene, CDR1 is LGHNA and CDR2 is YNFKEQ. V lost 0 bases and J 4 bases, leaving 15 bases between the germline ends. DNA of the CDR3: TGTGCCAGCAGCCAAGATGAGGGGTTTGGAGGCTATGGCTACACCTTC. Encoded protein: CASSQDEGFGGYGYTF.

The CDR3 DNA reads as TGTGCCATCAGTGAGGGCCGACAGCACGGGGAGCTGTTTTTT. It is translated as CAISEGRQHGELFF. This chain connects TRBV10-3 to TRBJ2-2, with D tentatively TRBD1 (5 bases). The CDR3 is 14 residues long. CDR1 is ENHRY and CDR2 is SYGVKD in the germline V gene. V dropped 2 bases and J dropped 7 bases, with 11 bases sitting between them.

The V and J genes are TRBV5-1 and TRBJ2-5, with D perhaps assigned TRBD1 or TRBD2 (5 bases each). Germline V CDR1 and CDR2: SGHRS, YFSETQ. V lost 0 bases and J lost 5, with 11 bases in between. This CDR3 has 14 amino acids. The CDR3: CASSLGQGVETQYF. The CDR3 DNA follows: TGCGCCAGCAGCTTGGGCCAGGGAGTGGAGACCCAGTACTTC.

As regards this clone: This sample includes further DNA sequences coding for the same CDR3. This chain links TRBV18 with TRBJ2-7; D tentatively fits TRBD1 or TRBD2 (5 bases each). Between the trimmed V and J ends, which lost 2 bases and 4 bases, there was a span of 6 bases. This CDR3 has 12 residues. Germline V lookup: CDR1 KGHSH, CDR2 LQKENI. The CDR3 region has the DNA TGTGCCAGCTCACCAGAGGGGTACGAGCAGTACTTC. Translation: CASSPEGYEQYF.

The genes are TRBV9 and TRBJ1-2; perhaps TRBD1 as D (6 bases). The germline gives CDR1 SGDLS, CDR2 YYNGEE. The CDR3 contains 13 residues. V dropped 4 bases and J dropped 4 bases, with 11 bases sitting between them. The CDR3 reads CASSPLQGYGYTF. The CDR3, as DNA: TGTGCCAGCAGCCCTTTACAGGGCTATGGCTACACCTTC. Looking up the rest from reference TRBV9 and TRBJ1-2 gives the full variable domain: DSGVTQTPKHLITATGQRVTLRCSPRSGDLSVYWYQQSLDQGLQFLIQYYNGEERAKGNILERFSAQQFPDLHSELNLSSLELGDSALYFCASSPLQGYGYTFGSGTRLTVV.

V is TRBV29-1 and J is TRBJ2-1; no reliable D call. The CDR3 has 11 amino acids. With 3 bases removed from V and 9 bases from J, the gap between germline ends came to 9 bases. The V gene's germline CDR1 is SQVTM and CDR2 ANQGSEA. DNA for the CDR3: TGCAGCGTTGATGGTAGCTTTGAGCAGTTCTTC. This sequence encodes CSVDGSFEQFF.

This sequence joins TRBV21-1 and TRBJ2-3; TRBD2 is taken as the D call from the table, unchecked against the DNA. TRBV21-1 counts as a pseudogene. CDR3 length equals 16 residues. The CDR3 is CASTGIGGGSTDTQYF. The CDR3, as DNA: TGTGCCAGCACCGGAATTGGCGGGGGTTCGACAGATACGCAGTATTTT.

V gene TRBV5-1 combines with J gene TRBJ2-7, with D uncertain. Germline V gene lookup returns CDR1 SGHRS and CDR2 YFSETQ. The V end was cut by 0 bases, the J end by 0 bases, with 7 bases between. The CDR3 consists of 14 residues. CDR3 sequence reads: CASSLGQISYEQYF. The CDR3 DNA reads TGCGCCAGCAGCTTGGGGCAGATCTCCTACGAGCAGTACTTC.

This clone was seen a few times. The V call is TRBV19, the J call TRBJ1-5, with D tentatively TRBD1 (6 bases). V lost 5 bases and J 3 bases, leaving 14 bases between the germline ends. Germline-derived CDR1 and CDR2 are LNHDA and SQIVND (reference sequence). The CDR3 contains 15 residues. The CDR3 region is CASSSLWTANQPQHF. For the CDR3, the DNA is TGTGCCAGTAGTTCACTGTGGACAGCCAATCAGCCCCAGCATTTT.

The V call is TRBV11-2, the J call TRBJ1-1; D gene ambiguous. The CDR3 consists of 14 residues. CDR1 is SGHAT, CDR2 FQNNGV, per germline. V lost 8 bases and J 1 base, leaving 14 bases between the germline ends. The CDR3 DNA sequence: TGTGCCAGCGGAAGTGGGCCACAGAACACTGAAGCTTTCTTT. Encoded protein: CASGSGPQNTEAFF.